This record looks at one TCR beta chain sequence and its context. The data belong to a study of spatial heterogeneity in lung cancer. The time point here: blood at routine non-recurrence follow-up after resection. From tumor, nontumor lung or frozen PBMC, whole RNA was taken unsorted for sequencing. Germline V lookup: CDR1 SGHAT, CDR2 FQNNGV. V gave up 7 bases and J gave up 4 bases; unmatched junction bases: 4. The CDR3 totals 15 residues. TCRdb processed the 5' RACE reads anew with MiXCR; each CDR3 protein has one entry. This table has about 47,000 distinct CDR3 sequences, about 7.4% appearing once. The sequence derives from a female donor with early-stage non-small cell lung cancer. The rearrangement links TRBV11-2 to TRBJ2-1; 13 bases are shared with TRBD2. This specimen consisted of PBMCs, obtained at follow-up. The CDR3 reads CASIKGLAGYNEQFF. DNA for the CDR3: TGTGCCAGCATCAAGGGACTAGCGGGGTACAATGAGCAGTTCTTC. Full variable domain (outside the CDR3, taken from reference TRBV11-2 and TRBJ2-1): EAGVAQSPRYKIIEKRQSVAFWCNPISGHATLYWYQQILGQGPKLLIQFQNNGVVDDSQLPKDRFSAERLKGVDSTLKIQPAKLEDSAVYLCASIKGLAGYNEQFFGPGTRLTVL.